This TCR beta chain was captured by sequencing in a study of T cell changes during pregnancy in multiple sclerosis. Germline V gene lookup returns CDR1 WSHSY and CDR2 SAAADI. The germline V and J ends were trimmed by 2 bases and 9 bases, with 14 bases remaining between them. The CDR3 runs to 13 residues. The method was immunoSEQ multiplex PCR; TCRdb's version includes in-frame clones alone and lacks a portion of them. This sample carries around 100,000 clones, approximately 90% of them seen once, and the ten largest clones take 1.5% to 1.7%. This chain joins TRBV10-2 and TRBJ2-7; D perhaps matches TRBD2 (6 bases). This sample comprised peripheral blood, obtained in the third trimester of pregnancy. This receptor was identified in a female donor with multiple sclerosis, enrolled in a pregnancy study. This CDR3 is CASSERPTEGQYF. CDR3 coding DNA: TGCGCCAGCAGTGAGCGACCCACGGAGGGGCAGTACTTC.